Following are 13 T cell receptor beta chains from one sample sequenced in a study of cytomegalovirus exposure and HLA in healthy donors. PCR employed 60 Vbeta and 13 Jbeta primers. Produced via immunoSEQ multiplex PCR; TCRdb's table is partial and in-frame only. The sample holds 100,000 or so clones; 76% are singletons and the top ten take 3% to 4%. Sequencing input: PBMCs. The receptors derive from a woman aged 45-65 years in good health and CMV-seropositive.

The gene calls are TRBV10-1 and TRBJ2-7; 7 nucleotides agree with TRBD2. This CDR3 has 15 residues. Trimming removed 6 bases from V and 1 base from J; junction bases left unmatched: 9. Germline-derived CDR1 and CDR2 are WNHNN and SYGVQD (reference sequence). CDR3 loop: CASSPFGLGSYEQYF. The CDR3 DNA follows: TGCGCCAGCAGCCCTTTTGGACTAGGGTCCTACGAGCAGTACTTC.

This clone was counted between two and nine times. The chain has TRBV7-9 and TRBJ2-5; D gene unclear. Trimming removed 4 bases at V and 4 bases at J, with 4 bases between. Germline V CDR1 and CDR2: SEHNR, FQNEAQ (reference sequence). The CDR3 runs to 11 residues. CDR3 in DNA: TGTGCCAGCAGCTACATAGAGACCCAGTACTTC. Its protein is CASSYIETQYF.

This sequence joins TRBV6-6 and TRBJ1-5, with TRBD1 matching over 8 bases. CDR1 and CDR2 from the germline V gene are MNHNY and SVGAGI (reference sequence). This CDR3 region has 15 residues. V gave up 5 bases and J gave up 3 bases; unmatched junction bases: 6. CDR3 bases: TGTGCCAGCAGTCAGGGGGCACGTTTCAATCAGCCCCAGCATTTT. It is translated as CASSQGARFNQPQHF.

Remarks on this clone: At one of its ends the junction is not consistent with the germline gene, which may arise from a read error. The gene calls are TRBV2 and TRBJ1-2; D might be TRBD1 (5 bases). Germline V gene lookup returns CDR1 SNHLY and CDR2 FYNNEI. The CDR3 spans 13 residues. CDR3 loop: CASSVPDRIGKSF. The CDR3 DNA reads TGTGCCAGCAGTGTTCCCGACAGAATAGGAAAATCATTC.

In its sample, this clone was seen a few times. The rearrangement links TRBV6-1 to TRBJ1-2, with D maybe TRBD1 (5 bases). In germline, CDR1 is MNHNS, CDR2 SASEGT. The CDR3 consists of 14 residues. Between the trimmed V and J ends, which lost 2 bases and 4 bases, there was a span of 11 bases. CDR3 region: CASSETRARYGYTF. In DNA form, the CDR3 reads TGTGCCAGCAGTGAAACCAGGGCCCGCTATGGCTACACCTTC.

This clone was counted only a few times. V usage is TRBV2 and J usage is TRBJ1-4, with 10 nucleotides matching TRBD1. Losses at the gene ends were 5 bases for V and 8 bases for J; bases not matched to a gene: 8. The CDR3 has 15 amino acids. Germline lookup yields CDR1 SNHLY and CDR2 FYNNEI. The CDR3 reads CASSRDRGQDEKLFF. CDR3 DNA sequence: TGTGCCAGCAGTCGCGACAGGGGGCAGGACGAAAAACTGTTTTTT.

J is TRBJ1-1 and V is TRBV4-2; D perhaps matches TRBD1 (6 bases). V lost 2 bases and J 1 base, leaving 14 bases between the germline ends. The germline V gene encodes CDR1 LGHNA and CDR2 YNFKEQ. The CDR3 loop spans 16 amino acids. The CDR3 loop is CASSQSWGRGNTEAFF. CDR3 sequence (DNA): TGTGCCAGCAGCCAAAGTTGGGGCAGGGGGAACACTGAAGCTTTCTTT.

The rearrangement joins TRBV27 to TRBJ2-5, with D maybe TRBD1 (6 bases). CDR1 MNHEY and CDR2 SMNVEV come from the germline V gene (reference sequence). Trimming cost V 6 bases and J 5 bases, with 16 bases left between them. The CDR3 covers 14 residues. In nucleotides, the CDR3 is TGTGCCAGCAGGACGATTACAGGGTCTGAGACCCAGTACTTC. This codes for CASRTITGSETQYF.

Details on this clone: Germline and junction disagree at one end, which may indicate a read error. The J gene is TRBJ2-1, the V gene TRBV7-9; D not certain. This CDR3 spans 14 amino acids. CDR1 and CDR2 from the germline V gene are SEHNR and FQNEAQ (reference sequence). Here the CDR3 reads CASRLETNYNEQFF. As DNA, the CDR3 is TGCGCCAGCCGGCTGGAAACTAATTACAATGAGCAGTTCTTC.

The chain is built from TRBV2 and TRBJ2-7; 8 positions agree with TRBD1. The ends lost 2 bases at V and 5 bases at J; junction bases unmatched: 5. Germline lookup yields CDR1 SNHLY and CDR2 FYNNEI. The CDR3 is 14 residues long. CDR3 in amino acids: CASSETGGFDEQYF. The DNA for the CDR3 is TGTGCCAGCAGTGAAACAGGGGGGTTCGACGAGCAGTACTTC. Full variable domain (missing parts from reference TRBV2 and TRBJ2-7): EPEVTQTPSHQVTQMGQEVILRCVPISNHLYFYWYRQILGQKVEFLVSFYNNEISEKSEIFDDQFSVERPDGSNFTLKIRSTKLEDSAMYFCASSETGGFDEQYFGPGTRLTVT.

The V and J genes are TRBV5-1 and TRBJ2-2, with 12 bases aligning to TRBD1. V lost 3 bases to trimming and J lost 6 bases; unmatched junction nucleotides: 12. CDR1 and CDR2 from the germline V gene are SGHRS and YFSETQ. This CDR3 comprises 18 residues. DNA for the CDR3: TGCGCCAGCAGCTCCAAATTAGGGGGACAGGGGGCGCCCGGGGAGCTGTTTTTT. This encodes CASSSKLGGQGAPGELFF.

This clone was recorded a few times. The chain has TRBV30 and TRBJ2-5; D is perhaps TRBD1 (6 bases). The J call may be faulty, since TRBJ2-7 better matches the DNA end. This CDR3 has 12 amino acids. Germline loops: CDR1 GTSNPN, CDR2 SVGIG (reference sequence). CDR3 in DNA: TGTGCCTGGAGTGTGACAGGCTACGAGCAGTACTTC. Translating it yields CAWSVTGYEQYF.

The rearrangement joins TRBV5-8 to TRBJ1-5; 9 nucleotides align to TRBD1. The V gene end was trimmed by 4 bases and the J gene end by 7 bases; junction bases not matched to a gene: 9. The germline V gene has CDR1 SGHTS and CDR2 YDEGEE. This CDR3 region has 15 residues. The CDR3 sequence is CASSEGTGLRQPQHF. As DNA, the CDR3 is TGTGCCAGCAGCGAGGGGACAGGGTTACGCCAGCCCCAGCATTTT.